Sequencing of this T cell receptor beta chain was carried out in a study of cytomegalovirus exposure and HLA in healthy donors. At the level of the study: Early released data had about 85 million unique TCRs, all coming from HLA-typed donors. Study-level points and caveats: Previously analyzed data showed that most TCR beta V segments were productive at a frequency of about 87% or about 30%.

Between the trimmed V and J ends, which lost 5 bases and 2 bases, there was a span of 10 bases. The CDR3 runs to 14 residues. Germline CDR1 reads MDHEN; CDR2 reads SYDVKM. Details on this clone: Its antigen is still unknown.

The PCR had 60 Vbeta and 13 Jbeta primers. This table comes from immunoSEQ multiplex PCR, and its TCRdb copy is limited to in-frame clones, with some not included. Of 170,000 or so clones in the sample, over 65% were seen once. The chain employs TRBV28 and TRBJ1-3; possible D gene TRBD1, 5 bases. Sequencing was done on a sample of PBMCs. This TCR derives from a woman aged 55 to 70 in good health and CMV-seropositive. CDR3 DNA sequence: TGTGCCAGCAGTACCCCAGGGACTGGAAACACCATATATTTT. This codes for CASSTPGTGNTIYF.